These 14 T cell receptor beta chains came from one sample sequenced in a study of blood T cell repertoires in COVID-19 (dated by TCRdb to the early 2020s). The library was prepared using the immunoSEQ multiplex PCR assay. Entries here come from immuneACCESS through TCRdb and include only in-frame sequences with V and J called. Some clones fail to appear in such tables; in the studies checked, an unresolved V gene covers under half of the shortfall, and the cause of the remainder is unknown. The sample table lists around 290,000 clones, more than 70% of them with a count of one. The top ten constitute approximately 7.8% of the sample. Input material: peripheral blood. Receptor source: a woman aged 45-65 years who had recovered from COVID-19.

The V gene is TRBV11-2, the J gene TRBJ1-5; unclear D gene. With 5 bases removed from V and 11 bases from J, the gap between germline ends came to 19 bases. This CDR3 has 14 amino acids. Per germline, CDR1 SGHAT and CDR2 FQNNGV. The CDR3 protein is CASSLRPGRGTQHF. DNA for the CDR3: TGTGCCAGCAGCCTTAGACCAGGCCGAGGGACCCAGCATTTT.

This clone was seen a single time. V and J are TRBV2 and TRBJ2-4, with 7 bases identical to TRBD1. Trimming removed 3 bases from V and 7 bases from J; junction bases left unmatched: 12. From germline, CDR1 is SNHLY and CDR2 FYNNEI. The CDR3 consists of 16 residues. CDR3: CASSEGQTQWRNIQYF. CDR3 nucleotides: TGTGCCAGCAGTGAGGGACAGACGCAGTGGAGGAACATTCAGTACTTC.

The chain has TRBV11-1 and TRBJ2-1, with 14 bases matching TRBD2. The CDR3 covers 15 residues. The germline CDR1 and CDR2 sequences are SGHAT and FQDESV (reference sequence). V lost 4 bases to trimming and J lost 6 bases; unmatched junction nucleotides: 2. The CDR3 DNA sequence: TGTGCCAGCAGCTCGACTAGCGGGAGGGCCAATGAGCAGTTCTTC. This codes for CASSSTSGRANEQFF. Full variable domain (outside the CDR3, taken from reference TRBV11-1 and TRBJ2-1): EAEVAQSPRYKITEKSQAVAFWCDPISGHATLYWYRQILGQGPELLVQFQDESVVDDSQLPKDRFSAERLKGVDSTLKIQPAELGDSAMYLCASSSTSGRANEQFFGPGTRLTVL.

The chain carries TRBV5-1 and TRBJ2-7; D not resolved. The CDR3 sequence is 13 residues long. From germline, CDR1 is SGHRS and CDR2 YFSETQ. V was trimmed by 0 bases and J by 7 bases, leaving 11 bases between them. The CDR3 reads CASSLVGSREQYF. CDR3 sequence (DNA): TGCGCCAGCAGCTTGGTCGGGTCTCGAGAGCAGTACTTC.

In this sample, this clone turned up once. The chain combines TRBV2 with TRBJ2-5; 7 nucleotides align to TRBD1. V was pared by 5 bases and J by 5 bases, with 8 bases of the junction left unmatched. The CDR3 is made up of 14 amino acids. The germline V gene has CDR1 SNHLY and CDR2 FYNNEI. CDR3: CASSLQGSAETQYF. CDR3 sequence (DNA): TGTGCCAGCAGTCTACAGGGGTCGGCGGAGACCCAGTACTTC.

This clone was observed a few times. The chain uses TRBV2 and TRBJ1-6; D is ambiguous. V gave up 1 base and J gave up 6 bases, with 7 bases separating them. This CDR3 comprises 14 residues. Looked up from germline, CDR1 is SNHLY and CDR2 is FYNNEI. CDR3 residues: CASSEGGPNSPLHF. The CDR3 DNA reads TGTGCCAGCAGTGAAGGAGGCCCTAATTCACCCCTCCACTTT.

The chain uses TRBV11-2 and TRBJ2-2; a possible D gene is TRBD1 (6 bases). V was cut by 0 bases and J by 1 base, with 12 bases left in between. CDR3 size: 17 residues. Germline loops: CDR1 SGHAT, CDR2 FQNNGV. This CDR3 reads CASSLDRGTVNTGELFF. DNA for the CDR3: TGTGCCAGCAGCTTAGATAGGGGGACGGTGAACACCGGGGAGCTGTTTTTT.

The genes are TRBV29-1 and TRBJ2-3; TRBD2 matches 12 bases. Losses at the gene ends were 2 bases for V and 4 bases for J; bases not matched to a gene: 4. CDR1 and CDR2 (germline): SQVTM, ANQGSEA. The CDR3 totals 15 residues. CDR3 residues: CSVEQTSGSPDTQYF. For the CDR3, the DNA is TGCAGCGTTGAACAGACTAGCGGGAGTCCAGATACGCAGTATTTT.

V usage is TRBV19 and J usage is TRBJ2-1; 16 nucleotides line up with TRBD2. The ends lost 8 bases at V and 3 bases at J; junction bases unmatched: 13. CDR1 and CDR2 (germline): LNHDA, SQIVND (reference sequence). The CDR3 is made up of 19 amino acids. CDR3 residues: CASGGTSGRALRVYNEQFF. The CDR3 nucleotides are TGTGCCAGTGGAGGGACTAGCGGGAGGGCACTTAGAGTCTACAATGAGCAGTTCTTC.

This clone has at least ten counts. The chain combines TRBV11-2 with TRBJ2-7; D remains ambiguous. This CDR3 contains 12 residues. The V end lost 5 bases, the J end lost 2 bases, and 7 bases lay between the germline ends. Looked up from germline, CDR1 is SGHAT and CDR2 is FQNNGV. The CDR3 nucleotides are TGTGCCAGCAGCCCCCGTCCCTACGAGCAGTACTTC. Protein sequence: CASSPRPYEQYF.

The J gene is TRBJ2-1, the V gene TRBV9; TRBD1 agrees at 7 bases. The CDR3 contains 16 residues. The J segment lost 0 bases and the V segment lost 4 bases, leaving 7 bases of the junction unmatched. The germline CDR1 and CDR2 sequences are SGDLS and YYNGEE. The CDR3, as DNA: TGTGCCAGCAGCCGGGGACAGAAGTCCTCCTACAATGAGCAGTTCTTC. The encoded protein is CASSRGQKSSYNEQFF.

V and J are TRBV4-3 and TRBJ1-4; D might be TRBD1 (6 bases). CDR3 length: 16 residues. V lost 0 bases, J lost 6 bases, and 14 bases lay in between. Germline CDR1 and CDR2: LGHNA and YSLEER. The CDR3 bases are TGCGCCAGCAGCCAAGATATAGGGGGAGCAGATGAAAAACTGTTTTTT. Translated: CASSQDIGGADEKLFF.

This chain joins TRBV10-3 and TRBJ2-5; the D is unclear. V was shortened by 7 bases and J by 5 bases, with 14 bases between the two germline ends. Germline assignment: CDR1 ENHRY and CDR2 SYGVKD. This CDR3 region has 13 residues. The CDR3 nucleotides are TGTGCCATCACTTGGAGTGCCGGGGAGACCCAGTACTTC. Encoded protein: CAITWSAGETQYF.

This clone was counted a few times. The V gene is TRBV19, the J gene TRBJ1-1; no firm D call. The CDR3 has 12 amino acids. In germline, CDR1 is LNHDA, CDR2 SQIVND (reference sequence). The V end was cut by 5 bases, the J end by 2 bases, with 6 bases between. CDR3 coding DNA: TGTGCCAGTAGTCACAGTAACACTGAAGCTTTCTTT. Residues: CASSHSNTEAFF.